This T cell receptor (beta chain) originates from a study of identical twins. General study results and limits: Weaker excess sharing between twins was seen in beta out-of-frame sequences.

Regarding this clonotype: Its antigen is unknown.

TCRdb passed the 5' RACE reads through MiXCR, listing each CDR3 protein once. The sample holds hundreds of thousands of distinct CDR3 sequences; approximately 24% are singletons and the top ten take about 3%. V gave up 2 bases and J gave up 2 bases, with 13 bases separating them. The CDR3 runs to 16 residues. Looked up from germline, CDR1 is MNHEY and CDR2 is SVGAGI. The data were also submitted as part of a second study, on T cells expressing NK-cell markers.

The V call is TRBV6-5, the J call TRBJ1-3; possibly TRBD1 for D (6 bases). Sequenced: CD4+ T cells sorted from blood. The sequence was obtained from a woman between 18 and 29 years old in good health. CDR3: CASSYAMTGTGNTIYF. The CDR3 nucleotides are TGTGCCAGCAGTTACGCGATGACAGGAACTGGAAACACCATATATTTT.